The clone carrying this T cell receptor beta chain occurred a few times. V shed 4 bases and J shed 1 base, with 13 bases lying between them. This CDR3 has 16 amino acids. Germline V lookup: CDR1 MDHEN, CDR2 SYDVKM. The data stem from a study of cytomegalovirus exposure and HLA in healthy donors. Study-level background: The study's early data release held about 80 million unique TCRs from HLA-typed donors.

PCR employed 60 Vbeta and 13 Jbeta primers. Some clones are missing from TCRdb's copy, which holds only in-frame ones; the method was immunoSEQ multiplex PCR. The sample holds about 160,000 clones, about three quarters seen once. The specimen sequenced was PBMCs. The chain joins TRBV28 to TRBJ2-2; possible D gene TRBD1, 5 bases. The clonotype originates from a woman aged 25-40 years in good health and CMV-seronegative. The CDR3 DNA reads as TGTGCCAGCAGTTCGTTTCTCAGGGAGAACACCGGGGAGCTGTTTTTT. Translating gives CASSSFLRENTGELFF.